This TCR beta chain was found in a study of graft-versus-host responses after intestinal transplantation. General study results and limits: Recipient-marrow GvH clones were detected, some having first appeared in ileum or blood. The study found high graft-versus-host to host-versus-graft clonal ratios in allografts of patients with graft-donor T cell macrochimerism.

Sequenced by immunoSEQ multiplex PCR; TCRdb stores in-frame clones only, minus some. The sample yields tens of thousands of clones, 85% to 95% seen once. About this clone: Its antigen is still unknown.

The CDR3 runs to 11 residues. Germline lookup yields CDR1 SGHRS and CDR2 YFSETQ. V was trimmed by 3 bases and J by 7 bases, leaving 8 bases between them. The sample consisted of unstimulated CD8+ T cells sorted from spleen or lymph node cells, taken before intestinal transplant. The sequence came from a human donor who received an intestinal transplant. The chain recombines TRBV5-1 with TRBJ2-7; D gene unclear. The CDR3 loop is CASSSDLEQYF. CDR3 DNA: TGCGCCAGCAGCTCTGACTTAGAGCAGTACTTC.